This record looks at one T cell receptor beta chain sequence and its context. Its target is unknown. The data derive from a study of cytomegalovirus exposure and HLA in healthy donors. Study results and caveats: A cluster of highly shared sequence variants was likely a sequencing artifact. It was confirmed in vitro that a few of the CMV-associated chains were specific for CMV antigens. Later analysis demonstrated an association between a missense DCLRE1C variant and TCR beta V- and J-gene trimming.

The V end lost 2 bases, the J end lost 2 bases, and 16 bases lay between the germline ends. The CDR3 runs to 17 residues. Per germline, CDR1 MGHRA and CDR2 YSYEKL. The PCR was carried out with 60 Vbeta primers and 13 Jbeta primers. Clones were sequenced by immunoSEQ multiplex PCR, and TCRdb holds only the in-frame ones, with some missing. The data hold about 160,000 clones, with 75% observed a single time. The chain carries TRBV4-1 and TRBJ2-1; D remains unclear. The specimen sequenced was PBMCs. This receptor was identified in a woman between 50 and 59 years old in good health and CMV-seropositive. As DNA, the CDR3 is TGCGCCAGCAGCCAACTCCAAGCGATAAAACCCTACAATGAGCAGTTCTTC. Protein product: CASSQLQAIKPYNEQFF.